This passage covers 23 T cell receptor beta chains from one sample sequenced in a study of graft-versus-host responses after intestinal transplantation. Clones were read by immunoSEQ multiplex PCR, and TCRdb kept only the in-frame ones, dropping some. The sample holds about 71,000 clones, about 94% seen once. No antigen has been identified for these receptors. The input for sequencing was unstimulated CD8+ T cells sorted from spleen or lymph node cells, taken before intestinal transplant. These receptor sequences come from a human donor who received an intestinal transplant.

The V call is TRBV6-5, the J call TRBJ2-2; D ambiguous. The CDR3 runs to 13 residues. Germline V CDR1 and CDR2: MNHEY, SVGAGI. Between the trimmed V and J ends, which lost 3 bases and 4 bases, there was a span of 6 bases. In DNA form, the CDR3 reads TGTGCCAGCAGTTATACCGGCACCGGGGAGCTGTTTTTT. Protein sequence: CASSYTGTGELFF.

To note about this clone: Within the sample, other DNA sequences also encode this same CDR3. The V gene is TRBV9, the J gene TRBJ1-1; D possibly corresponds to TRBD1 (6 bases). This CDR3 is 13 amino acids long. Germline CDR1 reads SGDLS; CDR2 reads YYNGEE. Between the trimmed V and J ends, which lost 4 bases and 5 bases, there was a span of 12 bases. The CDR3 DNA follows: TGTGCCAGCAGCACAGGAGGGGGTACTGAAGCTTTCTTT. Protein: CASSTGGGTEAFF.

The chain recombines TRBV4-1 with TRBJ2-7; D possibly corresponds to TRBD2 (5 bases). V was trimmed by 1 base and J by 0 bases, leaving 31 bases between them. The CDR3 has 22 residues. Germline assignment: CDR1 MGHRA and CDR2 YSYEKL. The CDR3 reads CASSQGSPLTQRVPWDSYEQYF. The CDR3 bases are TGCGCCAGCAGCCAAGGGTCCCCGCTCACACAGAGGGTTCCTTGGGACTCCTACGAGCAGTACTTC.

This clone has a single count. V is TRBV4-2 and J is TRBJ2-2, with 7 bases matching TRBD2. Germline V gene data show CDR1 as LGHNA and CDR2 as YNFKEQ. The CDR3 spans 16 residues. V gave up 0 bases and J gave up 3 bases; unmatched junction bases: 4. The DNA of the CDR3 is TGTGCCAGCAGCCAAGACGGAGGGAGGGACACCGGGGAGCTGTTTTTT. Translated, it gives CASSQDGGRDTGELFF.

The CDR3 region is CASHPLPGGGNEQFF. The CDR3, as DNA: TGTGCCAGCCACCCCCTCCCAGGGGGAGGGAATGAGCAGTTCTTC. The gene calls are TRBV27 and TRBJ2-1; D could derive from TRBD1 or TRBD2 (7 bases each). The CDR3 sequence is 15 residues long. Deletions cut 8 bases from V and 7 bases from J, with 21 bases between. The germline V gene has CDR1 MNHEY and CDR2 SMNVEV (reference sequence).

The CDR3, as DNA: TGTGCCAGCAGCTTAGGCGGGGCCAACGTCCTGACTTTC. Protein product: CASSLGGANVLTF. The chain uses TRBV11-2 and TRBJ2-6; D remains ambiguous. The CDR3 length is 13 residues. V lost 1 base, J lost 4 bases, and 2 bases lay in between. Germline V gene sequence: CDR1 SGHAT, CDR2 FQNNGV.

The chain uses TRBV5-1 and TRBJ2-1, with 7 bases lining up with TRBD2. Germline lookup yields CDR1 SGHRS and CDR2 YFSETQ. The CDR3 sequence is 18 residues long. V lost 0 bases, J lost 0 bases, and 9 bases stayed unmatched. As DNA, the CDR3 is TGCGCCAGCAGCTTGGGACTAGCCCAAACGAGCTCCTACAATGAGCAGTTCTTC. Protein product: CASSLGLAQTSSYNEQFF.

The rearrangement links TRBV4-1 to TRBJ1-3; D is possibly TRBD1 (6 bases). Per the germline V gene, CDR1 is MGHRA and CDR2 is YSYEKL. V was clipped by 2 bases and J by 4 bases, with 15 bases between them. The CDR3 is 16 amino acids. This CDR3 is CASSQSGEGTGNTIYF. CDR3 DNA: TGCGCCAGCAGCCAATCCGGAGAGGGGACAGGAAACACCATATATTTT.

The J gene is TRBJ1-1, the V gene TRBV6-1; D not resolved. The V end was cut by 7 bases, the J end by 3 bases, with 18 bases between. Germline CDR1 and CDR2: MNHNS and SASEGT. This CDR3 has 15 amino acids. The CDR3 DNA follows: TGTGCCAGCACGGAAGGACTGGACGGGTACACTGAAGCTTTCTTT. Translated: CASTEGLDGYTEAFF.

This rearrangement joins TRBV13 to TRBJ2-7; 9 positions match TRBD1. Germline CDR1 is PRHDT and CDR2 is FYEKMQ (reference sequence). There are 15 residues in the CDR3. V lost 2 bases, J lost 2 bases, and 4 bases stayed unmatched. The CDR3 bases are TGTGCCAGCAGCTTATCAGACAGGGGGGCCTACGAGCAGTACTTC. As protein: CASSLSDRGAYEQYF.

The rearrangement joins TRBV6-5 to TRBJ2-7; tentatively, D is TRBD2 (6 bases). The CDR3 is made up of 14 amino acids. The V end lost 5 bases, the J end lost 3 bases, and 14 bases lay between the germline ends. Germline CDR1 MNHEY, CDR2 SVGAGI. The DNA of the CDR3 is TGTGCCAGCAGTGTTGGGACTGGTGTCTACGAGCAGTACTTC. Protein: CASSVGTGVYEQYF.

The rearrangement links TRBV7-9 to TRBJ2-4, with no clear D. This CDR3 has 17 residues. Deletions cut 3 bases from V and 2 bases from J, with 17 bases between. Germline CDR1 and CDR2: SEHNR and FQNEAQ (reference sequence). CDR3 bases: TGTGCCAGCAGCTTTCCGACGGAACTATCTACCAAAAACATTCAGTACTTC. Translation gives CASSFPTELSTKNIQYF. The full variable domain, with the rest looked up from reference TRBV7-9 and TRBJ2-4, is DTGVSQNPRHKITKRGQNVTFRCDPISEHNRLYWYRQTLGQGPEFLTYFQNEAQLEKSRLLSDRFSAERPKGSFSTLEIQRTEQGDSAMYLCASSFPTELSTKNIQYFGAGTRLSVL.

A single count supports this clone. V usage is TRBV29-1 and J usage is TRBJ2-5; D uncertain. This CDR3 has 13 residues. V was trimmed by 8 bases and J by 4 bases, leaving 17 bases between them. Germline-derived CDR1 and CDR2 are SQVTM and ANQGSEA. CDR3 region: CSSRTERRETQYF. CDR3 nucleotide sequence: TGCAGCTCCCGGACCGAAAGGAGAGAGACCCAGTACTTC.

CDR3 in DNA: TGTGCCAGCAGCGAACAGGGAGGGTATGGCTACACCTTC. This sequence encodes CASSEQGGYGYTF. The chain has TRBV5-6 and TRBJ1-2, with D perhaps TRBD1 (6 bases). The CDR3 covers 13 residues. Per germline, CDR1 SGHDT and CDR2 YYEEEE. Trimming pared 4 bases from V and 5 bases from J, leaving 12 bases between.

The chain uses TRBV27 and TRBJ2-7; D may be TRBD2 (6 bases). Trimming pared 5 bases from V and 0 bases from J, leaving 11 bases between. The CDR3 totals 14 residues. Germline lookup yields CDR1 MNHEY and CDR2 SMNVEV (reference sequence). In nucleotides, the CDR3 is TGTGCCAGCAGTCCGACCGGGAGCTCCTACGAGCAGTACTTC. Translated, it gives CASSPTGSSYEQYF.

CDR3 residues: CASSPYYSTNTGELFF. CDR3 bases: TGTGCCAGCAGTCCATACTATAGTACGAACACCGGGGAGCTGTTTTTT. The chain uses TRBV27 and TRBJ2-2; D is ambiguous. Trimming took off 5 bases at V and 0 bases at J, with 13 bases between the two ends. The CDR3 consists of 16 residues. Germline values: CDR1 MNHEY, CDR2 SMNVEV (reference sequence).

The chain employs TRBV4-1 and TRBJ2-2; a possible D gene is TRBD2 (5 bases). Germline lookup yields CDR1 MGHRA and CDR2 YSYEKL. There are 15 residues in the CDR3. The V gene lost 1 base and the J gene lost 2 bases, with 8 bases spanning the gap. The CDR3 sequence: CASSQGGENTGELFF. The DNA for the CDR3 is TGCGCCAGCAGCCAAGGGGGAGAAAACACCGGGGAGCTGTTTTTT.

This chain links TRBV10-3 with TRBJ2-7, with TRBD1 identical over 7 bases. Germline CDR1 is ENHRY and CDR2 is SYGVKD. Losses at the gene ends were 3 bases for V and 3 bases for J; bases not matched to a gene: 8. The CDR3 length is 15 residues. CDR3 nucleotides: TGTGCCATCAGTGAACCAGACAGGGTCCTCTACGAGCAGTACTTC. Translation: CAISEPDRVLYEQYF.

This rearrangement joins TRBV27 to TRBJ2-2; tentatively, D is TRBD1 (5 bases). Germline assignment: CDR1 MNHEY and CDR2 SMNVEV (reference sequence). The CDR3 length is 15 residues. V lost 6 bases to trimming and J lost 2 bases, with 13 bases between them. The CDR3 region has the DNA TGTGCCAGCAGCTCAGGGCAGGACAACACCGGGGAGCTGTTTTTT. It encodes CASSSGQDNTGELFF.

V and J are TRBV4-1 and TRBJ1-1, with D perhaps TRBD1 (6 bases). The CDR3 totals 13 residues. Trimming removed 2 bases from V and 6 bases from J, with 10 bases in between. The germline V gene encodes CDR1 MGHRA and CDR2 YSYEKL. CDR3 DNA: TGCGCCAGCAGCCAAATACAGGGCCCTGAAGCTTTCTTT. Encoded protein: CASSQIQGPEAFF.

The V call is TRBV9, the J call TRBJ1-3; D unclear. In germline, CDR1 is SGDLS, CDR2 YYNGEE. Trimming cost V 2 bases and J 0 bases, with 15 bases left between them. The CDR3 totals 17 residues. CDR3 sequence (DNA): TGTGCCAGCAGCGTGATGGGAAGGCCCGACTCTGGAAACACCATATATTTT. Its protein product is CASSVMGRPDSGNTIYF.

This chain uses TRBV27 with TRBJ2-7; D is ambiguous. This CDR3 region has 13 residues. V lost 7 bases to trimming and J lost 7 bases, with 17 bases between them. In germline, CDR1 is MNHEY, CDR2 SMNVEV (reference sequence). The CDR3 sequence is CASTSLQTGEQYF. DNA for the CDR3: TGTGCCAGCACCAGTTTACAGACGGGTGAGCAGTACTTC.

The CDR3 loop is CASSLSGTSWARSSYNEQFF. In DNA, the CDR3 is TGTGCCAGCAGTTTGTCCGGGACTAGTTGGGCCCGGAGCTCCTACAATGAGCAGTTCTTC. V gene TRBV28 combines with J gene TRBJ2-1; 8 bases align to TRBD2. Germline CDR1 and CDR2: MDHEN and SYDVKM. V gave up 3 bases and J gave up 0 bases; unmatched junction bases: 16. This CDR3 region has 20 residues.